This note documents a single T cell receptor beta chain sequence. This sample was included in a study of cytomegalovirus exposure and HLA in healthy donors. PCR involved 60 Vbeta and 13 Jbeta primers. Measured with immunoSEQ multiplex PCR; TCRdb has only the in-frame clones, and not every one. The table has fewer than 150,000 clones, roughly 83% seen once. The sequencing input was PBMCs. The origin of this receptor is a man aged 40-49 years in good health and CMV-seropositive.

DNA for the CDR3: TGCGCCAGCAGCACCAGGGGGCAGACTGAAGCTTTCTTT. Its protein is CASSTRGQTEAFF. The genes are TRBV5-1 and TRBJ1-1; 8 bases are shared with TRBD1. The CDR3 is made up of 13 amino acids. Germline assignment: CDR1 SGHRS and CDR2 YFSETQ. V lost 4 bases and J lost 5; bases outside the gene matches: 4.